This entry lists 27 T cell receptor beta chains sequenced from one sample in a study of cytomegalovirus exposure and HLA in healthy donors. The PCR employed 60 Vbeta primers together with 13 Jbeta primers. This table comes from immunoSEQ multiplex PCR, and its TCRdb copy is limited to in-frame clones, with some not included. The table lists approximately 130,000 clones, about 80% of them singletons. The sample consisted of PBMCs. The source of these receptors is a girl aged 2-10 years in good health and CMV-seronegative.

This chain joins TRBV5-4 and TRBJ2-3; TRBD2 is a possible D gene (6 bases). Germline V lookup: CDR1 SGHNT, CDR2 YYREEE (reference sequence). The CDR3 contains 12 residues. V lost 3 bases and J lost 5, with 7 bases in between. This chain's CDR3 is CASSWGLDTQYF. The CDR3, as DNA: TGTGCCAGCAGCTGGGGACTAGATACGCAGTATTTT.

V is TRBV19 and J is TRBJ1-1, with D perhaps matching TRBD1 (5 bases). This CDR3 is 10 amino acids long. Germline-derived CDR1 and CDR2 are LNHDA and SQIVND (reference sequence). Trimming shortened V by 8 bases and J by 7 bases, and 8 bases separated the two germline ends. The CDR3 nucleotides read TGTGCCAGTGGGCAGGGTGAAGCTTTCTTT. It specifies CASGQGEAFF.

The J gene is TRBJ2-7, the V gene TRBV11-2; D remains unclear. Germline-derived CDR1 and CDR2 are SGHAT and FQNNGV. V was shortened by 4 bases and J by 2 bases, with 21 bases between the two germline ends. The CDR3 loop spans 17 amino acids. The CDR3 loop reads CASSSQGTDFVAYEQYF. As DNA, the CDR3 is TGTGCCAGCAGCTCCCAAGGAACAGATTTTGTCGCCTACGAGCAGTACTTC.

The gene calls are TRBV7-6 and TRBJ2-3; 8 bases line up with TRBD2. The length of the CDR3 is 15 residues. Germline-derived CDR1 and CDR2 are SGHVS and FNYEAQ. V shed 4 bases, J shed 1 base, and the junction held 4 bases outside the gene matches. The CDR3 coding sequence is TGTGCCAGCAGCTCACTAGCGGAGCGCACAGATACGCAGTATTTT. Residues: CASSSLAERTDTQYF.

The rearrangement joins TRBV19 to TRBJ1-1, with D perhaps matching TRBD1 (6 bases). The CDR3 is made up of 17 amino acids. Germline V gives CDR1 LNHDA, CDR2 SQIVND (reference sequence). The V and J ends lost 1 base and 8 bases respectively, with 23 bases between them. CDR3 sequence reads: CASSIGFLLEQGYEAFF. The DNA of the CDR3 is TGTGCCAGTAGTATAGGCTTTTTACTGGAACAGGGTTACGAAGCTTTCTTT.

The chain links TRBV4-2 to TRBJ1-2; possibly TRBD1 for D (6 bases). Germline CDR1 and CDR2: LGHNA and YNFKEQ. V gave up 3 bases and J gave up 2 bases, with 19 bases separating them. The CDR3 is 17 amino acids. The CDR3 coding sequence is TGTGCCAGCAGCCAGACCCGGACAGCGCAAACAAACTATGGCTACACCTTC. Translated: CASSQTRTAQTNYGYTF.

The rearrangement links TRBV5-1 to TRBJ2-3; 11 nucleotides match TRBD1. Trimming at V came to 7 bases and at J to 6 bases, leaving 4 bases not matched to a gene. Germline CDR1 and CDR2: SGHRS and YFSETQ. This CDR3 comprises 13 residues. The CDR3 reads CASRTGGLDTQYF. CDR3 DNA sequence: TGCGCCAGCCGGACAGGGGGCCTGGATACGCAGTATTTT.

The J gene is TRBJ2-1, the V gene TRBV9, with TRBD2 identical over 11 bases. The CDR3 is made up of 15 amino acids. V was clipped by 4 bases and J by 3 bases; unmatched bases: 3. In germline, CDR1 is SGDLS, CDR2 YYNGEE. CDR3 in DNA: TGTGCCAGCAGCTCTAGCGGGGGGAACTACAATGAGCAGTTCTTC. It yields the protein CASSSSGGNYNEQFF.

The rearrangement links TRBV11-2 to TRBJ2-5, with 8 nucleotides matching TRBD1. The CDR3 spans 15 residues. The V and J ends lost 5 bases and 2 bases, in that order; junction bases with no gene match: 7. Germline assignment: CDR1 SGHAT and CDR2 FQNNGV. As DNA, the CDR3 is TGTGCCAGCAGCCGTCCGGGACAGGCTCAAGAGACCCAGTACTTC. Translation: CASSRPGQAQETQYF.

The rearrangement uses TRBV27 and TRBJ2-7; 8 bases are shared with TRBD1. V lost 5 bases, J lost 5 bases, and 14 bases stayed unmatched. CDR3 length: 16 residues. Germline values: CDR1 MNHEY, CDR2 SMNVEV (reference sequence). CDR3: CASSAHFRGRLDEQYF. DNA of the CDR3: TGTGCCAGCAGTGCCCACTTCAGGGGGCGCTTGGACGAGCAGTACTTC.

There are a few counts of this clone. J is TRBJ2-3 and V is TRBV29-1; the match to TRBD2 covers 7 bases. Germline V lookup: CDR1 SQVTM, CDR2 ANQGSEA. This CDR3 is built from 16 residues. V gave up 7 bases and J gave up 6 bases; unmatched junction bases: 19. The chain's CDR3 is CSAEPIVRGGADTQYF. In DNA, the CDR3 is TGCAGCGCCGAGCCAATAGTAAGGGGAGGGGCGGATACGCAGTATTTT.

The count of this clone is one. This chain connects TRBV9 to TRBJ2-6; 7 bases match TRBD1. The CDR3 loop spans 15 amino acids. Germline CDR1 is SGDLS and CDR2 is YYNGEE. The junction had 4 bases not matched to a gene; V was cut back by 3 bases and J by 4 bases. The CDR3 is CASSATGSGANVLTF. The CDR3 region has the DNA TGTGCCAGCAGCGCGACAGGGTCCGGGGCCAACGTCCTGACTTTC.

The chain links TRBV2 to TRBJ1-6, with TRBD1 matching over 9 bases. The CDR3 is 14 amino acids. Germline V gene data show CDR1 as SNHLY and CDR2 as FYNNEI. J gave up 6 bases and V 8 bases, and 5 bases lay outside the gene matches. The CDR3 is CASSTGQGNSPLHF. CDR3 sequence (DNA): TGTGCCAGCTCTACGGGACAGGGTAATTCACCCCTCCACTTT.

The genes are TRBV11-3 and TRBJ2-2; perhaps TRBD1 as D (6 bases). Trimming cost V 1 base and J 6 bases, with 21 bases left between them. This CDR3 spans 18 amino acids. The germline V gene has CDR1 SGHNT and CDR2 YENEEA. In nucleotides, the CDR3 is TGTGCCAGCAGCTTAGGACCGACGGGCCCTAAGGGGGCCGGGGAGCTGTTTTTT. Protein sequence: CASSLGPTGPKGAGELFF.

The chain carries TRBV5-1 and TRBJ1-6; D is undetermined. Trimming shortened V by 0 bases and J by 10 bases, and 8 bases separated the two germline ends. Germline CDR1 and CDR2: SGHRS and YFSETQ. The CDR3 runs 13 residues. The CDR3 spells CASSLEPRSPLHF. As DNA, the CDR3 is TGCGCCAGCAGCTTGGAGCCGAGGTCACCCCTCCACTTT.

V gene TRBV27 combines with J gene TRBJ2-5, with 7 positions matching TRBD2. The DNA matches TRBJ2-7 better at its end, which makes the J call doubtful. The CDR3 sequence is 12 residues long. The germline CDR1 and CDR2 sequences are MNHEY and SMNVEV (reference sequence). The CDR3 DNA sequence: TGTGCCACCTCTAGCGGATCCTACGAGCAGTACTTC. The encoded protein is CATSSGSYEQYF.

The chain couples TRBV28 to TRBJ2-5; TRBD2 matches 11 bases. Per germline, CDR1 MDHEN and CDR2 SYDVKM. This CDR3 is built from 16 residues. Trimming took 5 bases from V and 1 from J; bases not matched to a gene: 6. The CDR3 loop reads CASSPGTSGIQETQYF. DNA for the CDR3: TGTGCCAGCAGTCCAGGGACTAGCGGAATCCAAGAGACCCAGTACTTC. Complete variable domain (other parts from reference TRBV28 and TRBJ2-5): DVKVTQSSRYLVKRTGEKVFLECVQDMDHENMFWYRQDPGLGLRLIYFSYDVKMKEKGDIPEGYSVSREKKERFSLILESASTNQTSMYLCASSPGTSGIQETQYFGPGTRLLVL.

The rearrangement uses TRBV7-3 and TRBJ2-1; 12 nucleotides align to TRBD2. The CDR3 totals 14 residues. Germline CDR1 and CDR2: SGHTA and FQGTGA. V trimming: 1 base; J trimming: 8 bases; junction bases outside the gene matches: 0. CDR3 in DNA: TGTGCCAGCAGCTTAAGGACTAGCGGGGATGAGCAGTTCTTC. Its protein product is CASSLRTSGDEQFF. Full variable domain (missing parts from reference TRBV7-3 and TRBJ2-1): GAGVSQTPSNKVTEKGKYVELRCDPISGHTALYWYRQSLGQGPEFLIYFQGTGAADDSGLPNDRFFAVRPEGSVSTLKIQRTERGDSAVYLCASSLRTSGDEQFFGPGTRLTVL.

This chain links TRBV7-9 with TRBJ2-3; the match to TRBD1 covers 7 bases. V shed 5 bases, J shed 0 bases, and the junction held 5 bases outside the gene matches. Germline values: CDR1 SEHNR, CDR2 FQNEAQ (reference sequence). The CDR3 is 15 amino acids. CDR3 in amino acids: CASSMGQYSTDTQYF. The CDR3 region has the DNA TGTGCCAGCAGCATGGGACAGTATAGCACAGATACGCAGTATTTT.

A few counts support this clone. The DNA for the CDR3 is TGTGCCAGCAGCTTGGGCACCTATAATTCACCCCTCCACTTT. As protein: CASSLGTYNSPLHF. The chain links TRBV11-2 to TRBJ1-6; D uncertain. In germline, CDR1 is SGHAT, CDR2 FQNNGV. V dropped 3 bases and J dropped 2 bases, with 5 bases sitting between them. This CDR3 comprises 14 residues. Supplemented by reference TRBV11-2 and TRBJ1-6, the full variable domain reads EAGVAQSPRYKIIEKRQSVAFWCNPISGHATLYWYQQILGQGPKLLIQFQNNGVVDDSQLPKDRFSAERLKGVDSTLKIQPAKLEDSAVYLCASSLGTYNSPLHFGNGTRLTVT.

This sequence joins TRBV5-1 and TRBJ2-1; 8 bases align to TRBD2. Germline V lookup: CDR1 SGHRS, CDR2 YFSETQ. V lost 5 bases, J lost 5 bases, and 9 bases stayed unmatched. CDR3 size: 15 residues. The CDR3 nucleotides are TGCGCCAGCAGGGAAGGGCTAGCGGGTGACAATGAGCAGTTCTTC. This sequence encodes CASREGLAGDNEQFF.

V usage is TRBV11-1 and J usage is TRBJ2-6; D uncertain. The germline gives CDR1 SGHAT, CDR2 FQDESV (reference sequence). Trimming removed 2 bases at V and 2 bases at J, with 16 bases between. The length of the CDR3 is 18 residues. The CDR3 here is CASSLNPGSAAGANVLTF. The CDR3 bases are TGTGCCAGCAGCTTAAATCCGGGTTCGGCTGCTGGGGCCAACGTCCTGACTTTC.

For the CDR3, the DNA is TGTGCCAGCACGAGGGGGGCAGGGGGTGCCTATGGCTACACCTTC. This encodes CASTRGAGGAYGYTF. The rearrangement uses TRBV6-5 and TRBJ1-2; 7 nucleotides agree with TRBD1. Germline V CDR1 and CDR2: MNHEY, SVGAGI. This CDR3 contains 15 residues. The V and J ends lost 7 bases and 4 bases, in that order; junction bases with no gene match: 12.

V is TRBV27 and J is TRBJ1-2; D might be TRBD1 (6 bases). This CDR3 comprises 16 residues. With 0 bases removed from V and 3 bases from J, the gap between germline ends came to 14 bases. Germline values: CDR1 MNHEY, CDR2 SMNVEV (reference sequence). The CDR3 spells CASSLSWGQDYYGYTF. As DNA, the CDR3 is TGTGCCAGCAGTTTATCGTGGGGGCAGGACTACTATGGCTACACCTTC.

The chain couples TRBV4-1 to TRBJ2-7; 7 positions match TRBD1. V was clipped by 4 bases and J by 2 bases; unmatched bases: 11. The CDR3 runs to 16 residues. CDR1 and CDR2 (germline): MGHRA, YSYEKL. Written as DNA, the CDR3 is TGCGCCAGCAGCCGAAGGGACAGCGGACTGACCTACGAGCAGTACTTC. As protein: CASSRRDSGLTYEQYF.

V usage is TRBV5-6 and J usage is TRBJ2-2; a possible D gene is TRBD1 (5 bases). The CDR3 has 16 amino acids. V lost 0 bases, J lost 1 base, and 10 bases lay in between. Germline V lookup: CDR1 SGHDT, CDR2 YYEEEE. CDR3 nucleotides: TGTGCCAGCAGCTTGGTGTTTCAGGGGAACACCGGGGAGCTGTTTTTT. Protein: CASSLVFQGNTGELFF. Supplemented by reference TRBV5-6 and TRBJ2-2, the full variable domain reads DAGVTQSPTHLIKTRGQQVTLRCSPKSGHDTVSWYQQALGQGPQFIFQYYEEEERQRGNFPDRFSGHQFPNYSSELNVNALLLGDSALYLCASSLVFQGNTGELFFGEGSRLTVL.

The chain has TRBV23-1 and TRBJ2-7; 8 positions agree with TRBD2. TRBV23-1 is reported as an ORF; its role is uncertain. V trimming: 0 bases; J trimming: 4 bases; junction bases outside the gene matches: 11. The CDR3 runs to 17 residues. In DNA, the CDR3 is TGCGCCAGCAGTCAATCGATAGCAGCGGGAGAACTATACGAGCAGTACTTC. It is translated as CASSQSIAAGELYEQYF.